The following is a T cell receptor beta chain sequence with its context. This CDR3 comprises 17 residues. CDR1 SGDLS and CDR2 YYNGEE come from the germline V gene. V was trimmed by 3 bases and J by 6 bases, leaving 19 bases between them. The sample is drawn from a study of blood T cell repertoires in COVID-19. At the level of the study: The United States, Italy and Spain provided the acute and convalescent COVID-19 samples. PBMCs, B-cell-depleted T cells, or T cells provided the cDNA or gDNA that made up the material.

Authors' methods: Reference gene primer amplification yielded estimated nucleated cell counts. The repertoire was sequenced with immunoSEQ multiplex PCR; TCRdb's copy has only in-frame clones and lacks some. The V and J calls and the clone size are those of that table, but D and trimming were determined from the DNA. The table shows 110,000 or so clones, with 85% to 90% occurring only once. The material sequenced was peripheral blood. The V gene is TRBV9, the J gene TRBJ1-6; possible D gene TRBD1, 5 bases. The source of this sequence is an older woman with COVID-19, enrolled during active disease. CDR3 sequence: CASSGTGHLSSNSPLHF. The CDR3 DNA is TGTGCCAGCAGCGGAACCGGACATCTAAGTAGTAATTCACCCCTCCACTTT.